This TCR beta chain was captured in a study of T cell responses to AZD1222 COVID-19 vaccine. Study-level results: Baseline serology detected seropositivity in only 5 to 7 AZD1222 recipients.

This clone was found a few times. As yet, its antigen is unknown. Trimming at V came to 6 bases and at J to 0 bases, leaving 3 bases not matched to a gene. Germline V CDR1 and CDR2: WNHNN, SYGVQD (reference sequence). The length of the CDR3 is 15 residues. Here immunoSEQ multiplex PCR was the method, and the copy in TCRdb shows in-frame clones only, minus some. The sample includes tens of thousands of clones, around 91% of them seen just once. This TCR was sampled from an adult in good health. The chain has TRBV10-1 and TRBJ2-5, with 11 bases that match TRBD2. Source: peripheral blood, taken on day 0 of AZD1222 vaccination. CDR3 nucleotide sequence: TGCGCCAGCAGGGCTAGCGGGAGGAACCAAGAGACCCAGTACTTC. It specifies CASRASGRNQETQYF.